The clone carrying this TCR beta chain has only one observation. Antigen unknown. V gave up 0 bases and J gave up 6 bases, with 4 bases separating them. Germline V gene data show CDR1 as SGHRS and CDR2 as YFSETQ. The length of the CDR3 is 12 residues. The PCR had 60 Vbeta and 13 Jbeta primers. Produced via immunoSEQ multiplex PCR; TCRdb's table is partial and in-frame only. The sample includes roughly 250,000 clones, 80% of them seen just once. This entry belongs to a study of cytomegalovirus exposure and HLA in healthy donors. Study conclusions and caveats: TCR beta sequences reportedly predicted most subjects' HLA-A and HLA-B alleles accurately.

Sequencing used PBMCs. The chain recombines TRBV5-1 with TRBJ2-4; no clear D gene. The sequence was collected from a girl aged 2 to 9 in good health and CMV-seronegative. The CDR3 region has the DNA TGCGCCAGCAGCTTGGACAGAAACATTCAGTACTTC. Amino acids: CASSLDRNIQYF.